One and the same sample provided the 32 T cell receptor beta chains below, sequenced in a study of T cell changes during pregnancy in multiple sclerosis. Assay used: immunoSEQ multiplex PCR; TCRdb lists only in-frame clones, some missing. The sample contains roughly 42,000 clones, 85% to 90% of which appear only once. The sample here was CD4+ T cells from peripheral blood mononuclear cells, taken in the first trimester of pregnancy. The receptors derive from a female donor with multiple sclerosis, enrolled in a pregnancy study.

The rearrangement links TRBV27 to TRBJ2-1; tentative D call: TRBD2 (6 bases). The CDR3 covers 15 residues. The V end was cut by 3 bases, the J end by 1 base, with 10 bases between. CDR1 and CDR2 (germline): MNHEY, SMNVEV (reference sequence). The CDR3 protein is CASSFLSGSYNEQFF. CDR3 bases: TGTGCCAGCAGTTTCTTAAGCGGGTCCTACAATGAGCAGTTCTTC.

This chain connects TRBV27 to TRBJ2-3, with 8 bases aligning to TRBD2. The V gene end was trimmed by 6 bases and the J gene end by 3 bases; junction bases not matched to a gene: 5. Germline CDR1 and CDR2: MNHEY and SMNVEV (reference sequence). The CDR3 loop spans 14 amino acids. CDR3 in DNA: TGTGCCAGCAGGGTTTCTAGCGGGACAGATACGCAGTATTTT. As protein: CASRVSSGTDTQYF.

This CDR3 is CATSRDPTSGRVEQFF. CDR3 nucleotide sequence: TGTGCCACCAGCAGAGACCCGACTAGCGGGAGGGTTGAGCAGTTCTTC. The chain uses TRBV15 and TRBJ2-1; 14 bases match TRBD2. From germline, CDR1 is LNHNV and CDR2 YYDKDF (reference sequence). This CDR3 has 16 residues. The ends lost 0 bases at V and 9 bases at J; junction bases unmatched: 4.

The J gene is TRBJ1-1, the V gene TRBV30; 7 bases fit TRBD1. The trim removed 6 bases at V and 1 base at J, leaving 5 bases unmatched. Germline assignment: CDR1 GTSNPN and CDR2 SVGIG (reference sequence). This CDR3 is 13 amino acids long. CDR3 protein: CACRQGRNTEAFF. In DNA, the CDR3 is TGTGCCTGTCGACAGGGTAGGAACACTGAAGCTTTCTTT. The full variable domain, its missing parts supplied by reference TRBV30 and TRBJ1-1, is SQTIHQWPATLVQPVGSPLSLECTVEGTSNPNLYWYRQAAGRGLQLLFYSVGIGQISSEVPQNLSASRPQDRQFILSSKKLLLSDSGFYLCACRQGRNTEAFFGQGTRLTVV.

This CDR3 is CASNGGTRISGNTIYF. The CDR3 nucleotides read TGTGCCAGCAACGGAGGCACCAGAATCTCTGGAAACACCATATATTTT. The chain uses TRBV28 and TRBJ1-3; no reliable D call. Germline values: CDR1 MDHEN, CDR2 SYDVKM. Trimming cost V 7 bases and J 0 bases, with 16 bases left between them. The CDR3 loop spans 16 amino acids.

The genes are TRBV7-3 and TRBJ1-1; TRBD1 matches 8 bases. Germline lookup yields CDR1 SGHTA and CDR2 FQGTGA. This CDR3 has 14 amino acids. V gave up 4 bases and J gave up 1 base; unmatched junction bases: 2. The CDR3 nucleotides are TGTGCCAGCAGCTCCGGACAGGGGAACACTGAAGCTTTCTTT. Amino acids: CASSSGQGNTEAFF.

The chain is built from TRBV30 and TRBJ1-3, with D unclear. The CDR3 has 11 residues. V gave up 5 bases and J gave up 7 bases, with 9 bases separating them. Germline CDR1 reads GTSNPN; CDR2 reads SVGIG (reference sequence). The CDR3 protein is CAWSAGNTIYF. As DNA, the CDR3 is TGTGCCTGGTCGGCCGGGAACACCATATATTTT.

The rearrangement links TRBV5-4 to TRBJ1-2; D perhaps matches TRBD1 (5 bases). This CDR3 comprises 16 residues. The V gene lost 0 bases and the J gene lost 1 base, with 13 bases spanning the gap. CDR1 SGHNT and CDR2 YYREEE come from the germline V gene (reference sequence). In nucleotides, the CDR3 is TGTGCCAGCAGCTTGGTCGGCAGGGACTTTAACTATGGCTACACCTTC. Translated: CASSLVGRDFNYGYTF. The whole variable domain, filled in from reference TRBV5-4 and TRBJ1-2, reads ETGVTQSPTHLIKTRGQQVTLRCSSQSGHNTVSWYQQALGQGPQFIFQYYREEENGRGNFPPRFSGLQFPNYSSELNVNALELDDSALYLCASSLVGRDFNYGYTFGSGTRLTVV.

Only a few counts were recorded for this clone. The CDR3 coding sequence is TGTGCCAGCAGTTCGACCGGAGACTTTGGCTACACCTTC. It codes for CASSSTGDFGYTF. The chain links TRBV28 to TRBJ1-2; D is undetermined. V was trimmed by 4 bases and J by 7 bases, leaving 13 bases between them. The CDR3 totals 13 residues. CDR1 is MDHEN and CDR2 is SYDVKM in the germline V gene.

The table lists this clone with a count of one. The chain couples TRBV10-2 to TRBJ1-2; D is undetermined. Germline V gene data show CDR1 as WSHSY and CDR2 as SAAADI. The CDR3 sequence is 15 residues long. Trimming took 6 bases from V and 8 from J, leaving 22 bases between them. CDR3 DNA sequence: TGCGCCAGCAGCAGCAGTTCCGGAGGATTGCGGGGCTACACCTTC. This translates into CASSSSSGGLRGYTF.

As concerns this clone: Likely a read error: the CDR3 ends without its conserved phenylalanine or tryptophan. Because the CDR3's place on the DNA is in doubt, the DNA is left out and the CDR3 is given as listed by TCRdb. The rearrangement uses TRBV27 and TRBJ2-7; TRBD1 is the table's D call, not checked against the DNA. The CDR3 length equals 13 residues, ends included. Germline V gene data show CDR1 as MNHEY and CDR2 as SMNVEV (reference sequence). CDR3 amino acids: CASSPNRDRPYRL.

J is TRBJ2-5 and V is TRBV19; 14 nucleotides align to TRBD2. V shed 5 bases and J 4 bases; nucleotides not matched to a gene: 6. The V gene's germline CDR1 is LNHDA and CDR2 SQIVND (reference sequence). This CDR3 region has 16 residues. In DNA form, the CDR3 reads TGTGCCAGTAGTGTTCCGGGACTAGCGGGAGCAGAGACCCAGTACTTC. It is translated as CASSVPGLAGAETQYF.

The rearrangement uses TRBV5-1 and TRBJ2-5, with 12 bases matching TRBD1. The V gene end was trimmed by 1 base and the J gene end by 4 bases; junction bases not matched to a gene: 5. CDR3 length: 16 residues. From germline, CDR1 is SGHRS and CDR2 YFSETQ. The CDR3 nucleotides read TGCGCCAGCAGCTTGTCGGGACAGGGGGCGGGAGAGACCCAGTACTTC. Translation: CASSLSGQGAGETQYF.

The V gene is TRBV30, the J gene TRBJ1-1; 12 bases agree with TRBD1. Germline V gives CDR1 GTSNPN, CDR2 SVGIG (reference sequence). The CDR3 contains 18 residues. Trimming took 4 bases from V and 3 from J; bases not matched to a gene: 15. Here the CDR3 reads CAWTLGTGGGKLHTEAFF. The CDR3 DNA follows: TGTGCCTGGACCCTCGGGACAGGGGGCGGGAAATTGCACACTGAAGCTTTCTTT.

This chain connects TRBV20-1 to TRBJ2-5; 7 bases are a match to TRBD1. Trimming took 6 bases from V and 3 from J; bases not matched to a gene: 1. The CDR3 has 11 amino acids. Germline CDR1 reads DFQATT; CDR2 reads SNEGSKA (reference sequence). CDR3 loop: CSAGTEETQYF. The CDR3 nucleotides are TGCAGTGCCGGGACAGAAGAGACCCAGTACTTC.

The chain carries TRBV6-6 and TRBJ2-1, with 8 bases lining up with TRBD2. From germline, CDR1 is MNHNY and CDR2 SVGAGI (reference sequence). Unmatched junction bases numbered 10, after V lost 2 bases and J lost 7 bases. The length of the CDR3 is 16 residues. DNA of the CDR3: TGTGCCAGCAGTTACGGAGGTAGCGGGAAGGGTAATGAGCAGTTCTTC. Translated, it gives CASSYGGSGKGNEQFF.

The chain is built from TRBV5-4 and TRBJ1-1, with TRBD1 as a possible D gene (6 bases). Between the trimmed V and J ends, which lost 10 bases and 0 bases, there was a span of 13 bases. Germline-derived CDR1 and CDR2 are SGHNT and YYREEE (reference sequence). This CDR3 spans 13 amino acids. Here the CDR3 DNA reads TGTGCCTGGACAGCCCATATGAACACTGAAGCTTTCTTT. This codes for CAWTAHMNTEAFF.

This chain joins TRBV25-1 and TRBJ2-1, with 13 bases lining up with TRBD2. The CDR3 is made up of 15 amino acids. The J segment lost 7 bases and the V segment lost 4 bases, leaving 4 bases of the junction unmatched. Germline CDR1 reads MGHDK; CDR2 reads SYGVNS. The CDR3 sequence is CASSGLAGGLNEQFF. Here the CDR3 DNA reads TGTGCCAGCAGTGGACTAGCGGGAGGTTTGAATGAGCAGTTCTTC.

The V gene is TRBV27, the J gene TRBJ1-2, with TRBD1 matching 7 bases. With 3 bases clipped from V and 5 bases from J, the junction kept 9 bases outside the gene matches. Germline V gene data show CDR1 as MNHEY and CDR2 as SMNVEV (reference sequence). The CDR3 extends over 15 amino acids. The CDR3 reads CASSFGAGGTYGYTF. DNA for the CDR3: TGTGCCAGCAGTTTTGGGGCAGGGGGAACATATGGCTACACCTTC.

The chain has TRBV30 and TRBJ1-1; TRBD1 agrees at 7 bases. CDR1 GTSNPN and CDR2 SVGIG come from the germline V gene (reference sequence). V gave up 4 bases and J gave up 1 base; unmatched junction bases: 6. The CDR3 runs 14 residues. The DNA for the CDR3 is TGTGCCTGGACCGGGGACAGATCGAACACTGAAGCTTTCTTT. This translates into CAWTGDRSNTEAFF.

This clone was found once. This chain uses TRBV13 with TRBJ2-2; D ambiguous. The CDR3 is made up of 19 amino acids. Deletions cut 1 base from V and 1 base from J, with 19 bases between. Germline assignment: CDR1 PRHDT and CDR2 FYEKMQ (reference sequence). The CDR3 loop reads CASSLESFGGPGNTGELFF. The CDR3, as DNA: TGTGCCAGCAGCTTAGAATCGTTTGGCGGCCCGGGGAACACCGGGGAGCTGTTTTTT.

This clone ranks as medium-sized (0.01 to 0.1%). The chain links TRBV11-3 to TRBJ2-7; D unclear. Germline CDR1 and CDR2: SGHNT and YENEEA. The CDR3 contains 14 residues. V lost 5 bases and J lost 6, with 17 bases in between. The CDR3 coding sequence is TGTGCCAGCAGCCCTAGAAGTCCCTCTACCGAGCAGTACTTC. This translates into CASSPRSPSTEQYF.

This chain's CDR3 is CASSTLGQGMNTEAFF. The DNA for the CDR3 is TGTGCCAGCAGCACCCTGGGACAGGGGATGAACACTGAAGCTTTCTTT. The chain links TRBV5-6 to TRBJ1-1, with 10 nucleotides matching TRBD1. In germline, CDR1 is SGHDT, CDR2 YYEEEE. This CDR3 contains 16 residues. Trimming at V came to 4 bases and at J to 0 bases, leaving 6 bases not matched to a gene.

This rearrangement joins TRBV14 to TRBJ2-2, with D maybe TRBD1 (6 bases). In germline, CDR1 is SGHDN, CDR2 FVKESK. V was cut by 1 base and J by 3 bases, with 12 bases left in between. The CDR3 is 16 residues long. The CDR3 is CASSQVGGRDTGELFF. The CDR3 nucleotides read TGTGCCAGCAGCCAAGTTGGGGGCCGGGACACCGGGGAGCTGTTTTTT.

The V call is TRBV18, the J call TRBJ2-5, with 7 bases aligning to TRBD2. The J segment lost 7 bases and the V segment lost 2 bases, leaving 4 bases of the junction unmatched. This CDR3 comprises 13 residues. CDR1 is KGHSH, CDR2 LQKENI, per germline. CDR3 sequence reads: CASSPGAGVTQYF. DNA of the CDR3: TGTGCCAGCTCACCAGGGGCGGGAGTGACCCAGTACTTC.

The chain recombines TRBV2 with TRBJ1-5; the match to TRBD1 covers 11 bases. CDR3 length: 15 residues. CDR1 SNHLY and CDR2 FYNNEI come from the germline V gene. V dropped 5 bases and J dropped 4; count of bases not matched to a gene: 4. The CDR3 bases are TGTGCCAGCAGTAAAGGGACAGGGGGAAATCAGCCCCAGCATTTT. It yields the protein CASSKGTGGNQPQHF.

The J gene is TRBJ2-5, the V gene TRBV6-5, with D perhaps matching TRBD2 (7 bases). Per germline, CDR1 MNHEY and CDR2 SVGAGI. The CDR3 totals 14 residues. The V end lost 3 bases, the J end lost 1 base, and 9 bases lay between the germline ends. This chain's CDR3 is CASSYGGAQETQYF. The CDR3 coding sequence is TGTGCCAGCAGTTATGGGGGGGCCCAAGAGACCCAGTACTTC.

This rearrangement joins TRBV11-3 to TRBJ2-1; D perhaps matches TRBD1 (6 bases). The CDR3 length is 13 residues. Germline loops: CDR1 SGHNT, CDR2 YENEEA. V lost 8 bases, J lost 6 bases, and 14 bases lay in between. Here the CDR3 DNA reads TGTGCCAGCGGCCAGGGGATCACCAATGAGCAGTTCTTC. As protein: CASGQGITNEQFF.

Many counts were recorded for this clone. CDR3 sequence (DNA): TGCGCCAGCAGCCAAACGGGAGGGGCCGGTGGCTACACCTTC. It yields the protein CASSQTGGAGGYTF. The J gene is TRBJ1-2, the V gene TRBV4-3; TRBD1 is a possible D gene (5 bases). Germline CDR1 is LGHNA and CDR2 is YSLEER. The V and J ends lost 2 bases and 7 bases respectively, with 14 bases between them. CDR3 size: 14 residues.

Only one count was recorded for this clone. The chain links TRBV27 to TRBJ2-7; 8 bases align to TRBD2. Germline trimming cut 2 bases from V and 4 bases from J; bases unmatched to any gene: 7. Per the germline V gene, CDR1 is MNHEY and CDR2 is SMNVEV (reference sequence). The CDR3 spans 15 residues. CDR3: CASSLMGLETYEQYF. The DNA for the CDR3 is TGTGCCAGCAGTTTAATGGGACTAGAGACTTACGAGCAGTACTTC.

The chain combines TRBV15 with TRBJ2-7, with 9 bases lining up with TRBD2. This CDR3 contains 15 residues. The J segment lost 0 bases and the V segment lost 0 bases, leaving 0 bases of the junction unmatched. Germline V gene sequence: CDR1 LNHNV, CDR2 YYDKDF (reference sequence). CDR3 nucleotides: TGTGCCACCAGCAGAGAGACTAGCGGCTCCTACGAGCAGTACTTC. Protein sequence: CATSRETSGSYEQYF.

The chain has TRBV5-1 and TRBJ1-2; D call uncertain. The V end lost 0 bases, the J end lost 8 bases, and 11 bases lay between the germline ends. The CDR3 is 13 residues long. Looked up from germline, CDR1 is SGHRS and CDR2 is YFSETQ. This CDR3 reads CASSLVREGGYTF. CDR3 bases: TGCGCCAGCAGCTTGGTGCGGGAAGGAGGCTACACCTTC.